Following are 32 T cell receptor beta chains from one sample sequenced in a study of T-cell reconstitution after alpha-beta-depleted transplantation in children. Unique molecular identifiers were built into the TCRbeta library. In TCRdb, the PCR reads were re-called with MiXCR into one record per CDR3 protein. The sample consists of roughly 670,000 distinct CDR3 sequences, roughly 13% of them appearing once. The sequencing here drew on PBMCs, taken before TCRalphabeta/CD19-depleted stem cell transplant. Every receptor here comes from a girl aged 2 to 9 with congenital amegakaryocytic thrombocytopenia, due to receive a stem cell transplant.

The CDR3 region is CASTGAGVGSYNEQFF. Here the CDR3 DNA reads TGTGCCAGCACGGGGGCGGGAGTCGGATCCTACAATGAGCAGTTCTTC. The chain joins TRBV2 to TRBJ2-1, with TRBD2 as a possible D gene (7 bases). Germline assignment: CDR1 SNHLY and CDR2 FYNNEI. V lost 7 bases, J lost 1 base, and 17 bases lay in between. This CDR3 is built from 16 residues.

V and J are TRBV7-2 and TRBJ1-6; D not certain. The ends were cut back, 0 bases at V and 8 bases at J, with 11 bases in the middle. The CDR3 runs 15 residues. Germline CDR1 and CDR2: SGHTA and FQGNSA. The CDR3 here is CASSLATRPDSPLHF. The CDR3, as DNA: TGTGCCAGCAGCTTAGCAACACGGCCGGATTCACCCCTCCACTTT.

This sequence joins TRBV30 and TRBJ1-2, with D possibly TRBD1 on 5 matching bases. V shed 4 bases and J shed 0 bases, with 9 bases lying between them. This CDR3 spans 13 amino acids. Germline loops: CDR1 GTSNPN, CDR2 SVGIG (reference sequence). The CDR3 nucleotides read TGTGCCTGGAAGGGAGGGGCTAACTATGGCTACACCTTC. It yields the protein CAWKGGANYGYTF.

This clonotype was picked up a small number of times. V and J are TRBV20-1 and TRBJ2-1; D is ambiguous. The V and J ends lost 2 bases and 8 bases respectively, with 7 bases between them. Germline CDR1 is DFQATT and CDR2 is SNEGSKA (reference sequence). This CDR3 spans 11 amino acids. CDR3 loop: CSARFRDEQFF. CDR3 in DNA: TGCAGTGCTAGATTCAGAGATGAGCAGTTCTTC.

Note on this clonotype: A read error may be the cause here, since a much bigger clone is one base away. No DNA is shown, since the ends of the CDR3 on it are uncertain; the CDR3 is the one TCRdb lists. V usage is TRBV20-1 and J usage is TRBJ1-3; the D call of TRBD1 is as the table states it, not checked on the DNA. From its first to its last residue, the CDR3 has 15 amino acids. Germline loops: CDR1 DFQATT, CDR2 SNEGSKA (reference sequence). The CDR3 is CSATVGTGSGNTISF.

This clonotype showed up many times. V is TRBV20-1 and J is TRBJ2-5, with 13 positions matching TRBD2. J lost 2 bases, V lost 6 bases, and 3 bases had no gene match. Germline assignment: CDR1 DFQATT and CDR2 SNEGSKA (reference sequence). The CDR3 length is 14 residues. The CDR3 sequence is CSAPTSGGQETQYF. CDR3 coding DNA: TGCAGTGCACCGACTAGCGGGGGGCAAGAGACCCAGTACTTC.

This clonotype was counted many times. V and J are TRBV29-1 and TRBJ2-7; D gene uncertain. The germline CDR1 and CDR2 sequences are SQVTM and ANQGSEA. Trimming took off 4 bases at V and 6 bases at J, with 16 bases between the two ends. This CDR3 has 13 amino acids. CDR3 sequence (DNA): TGCAGCGTTGTTCTAGGGCGAATGGGCGAGCAGTACTTC. The encoded protein is CSVVLGRMGEQYF.

At least ten counts were recorded for this clonotype. This chain links TRBV12-3 or TRBV12-4 with TRBJ1-1, with D maybe TRBD1 (6 bases). The CDR3 loop spans 12 amino acids. V dropped 5 bases and J dropped 4 bases, with 8 bases sitting between them. The CDR3 nucleotides are TGTGCCAGCAGTGGACAGCTCACTGAAGCTTTCTTT. Translating gives CASSGQLTEAFF.

This CDR3 is CAWSSWEAGVYEQYF. The CDR3 bases are TGTGCCTGGAGTTCTTGGGAGGCGGGAGTATACGAGCAGTACTTC. V is TRBV30 and J is TRBJ2-7; TRBD2 aligns across 7 bases. Germline V gene lookup returns CDR1 GTSNPN and CDR2 SVGIG (reference sequence). The ends lost 2 bases at V and 4 bases at J; junction bases unmatched: 11. The CDR3 contains 15 residues.

With respect to this clonotype: Possible read error: a much larger clone is one base away. The chain recombines TRBV20-1 with TRBJ1-2; D remains unclear. Trimming stripped 1 base from V and 7 bases from J, with 10 bases between. The germline CDR1 and CDR2 sequences are DFQATT and SNEGSKA (reference sequence). This CDR3 has 12 residues. The CDR3 reads CSARGGSGGYTF. The DNA of the CDR3 is TGCAGTGCTAGAGGGGGATCGGGTGGCTACACCTTC.

The chain is built from TRBV30 and TRBJ2-7, with unresolved D. There are 13 residues in the CDR3. Trimming pared 3 bases from V and 2 bases from J, leaving 11 bases between. Germline CDR1 reads GTSNPN; CDR2 reads SVGIG (reference sequence). CDR3 residues: CAWSGQVPYEQYF. In nucleotides, the CDR3 is TGTGCCTGGAGCGGCCAGGTCCCCTACGAGCAGTACTTC. Full variable domain (rest looked up from reference TRBV30 and TRBJ2-7): SQTIHQWPATLVQPVGSPLSLECTVEGTSNPNLYWYRQAAGRGLQLLFYSVGIGQISSEVPQNLSASRPQDRQFILSSKKLLLSDSGFYLCAWSGQVPYEQYFGPGTRLTVT.

The V gene is TRBV15, the J gene TRBJ1-4; tentatively, D is TRBD1 (5 bases). The CDR3 totals 15 residues. Per the germline V gene, CDR1 is LNHNV and CDR2 is YYDKDF (reference sequence). V lost 6 bases and J lost 4, with 15 bases in between. CDR3 amino acids: CATRLGGIFNEKLFF. The CDR3 region has the DNA TGTGCCACCAGACTCGGGGGTATCTTTAATGAAAAACTGTTTTTT.

This clonotype was recorded at least ten times. This rearrangement joins TRBV27 to TRBJ2-2; no firm D call. Germline CDR1 and CDR2: MNHEY and SMNVEV (reference sequence). The CDR3 is 12 amino acids. V shed 5 bases and J shed 6 bases, with 7 bases lying between them. In DNA form, the CDR3 reads TGTGCCAGCAGTCCTATCCCCGGGGAGCTGTTTTTT. This gives the protein CASSPIPGELFF.

This clonotype was seen repeatedly, ten times or more. J is TRBJ2-7 and V is TRBV27; the D is unclear. Trimming shortened V by 9 bases and J by 5 bases, and 20 bases separated the two germline ends. CDR3 length: 14 residues. Germline V gene data show CDR1 as MNHEY and CDR2 as SMNVEV (reference sequence). CDR3 sequence reads: CASSPAEQPNEQYF. CDR3 bases: TGTGCCAGTTCACCGGCCGAACAACCCAACGAGCAGTACTTC.

This clonotype was detected many times. This chain joins TRBV6-5 and TRBJ1-5, with D hard to call. Germline CDR1 and CDR2: MNHEY and SVGAGI. Trimming removed 2 bases at V and 9 bases at J, with 14 bases between. CDR3 length: 14 amino acids. In DNA, the CDR3 is TGTGCCAGCAGTTACGTAGTCAGCAATTGGCCCCAGCATTTT. It encodes CASSYVVSNWPQHF.

This sequence joins TRBV7-7 and TRBJ2-1; 10 bases fit TRBD2. The CDR3 has 18 residues. J was trimmed by 1 base and V by 1 base; bases with no gene match: 7. Germline V gene sequence: CDR1 SSHAT, CDR2 FNYEAQ (reference sequence). The CDR3 nucleotides are TGTGCCAGCAGCTTAGGAGTAGCGGGAGGACTTTCCTACAATGAGCAGTTCTTC. Its translation: CASSLGVAGGLSYNEQFF.

The rearrangement joins TRBV18 to TRBJ2-2; maybe TRBD1 (5 bases). Germline V gene lookup returns CDR1 KGHSH and CDR2 LQKENI. This CDR3 spans 15 amino acids. V lost 2 bases to trimming and J lost 0 bases, with 7 bases between them. The chain's CDR3 is CASSPKGPNTGELFF. The CDR3 region has the DNA TGTGCCAGCTCACCAAAGGGGCCGAACACCGGGGAGCTGTTTTTT.

Concerning this clonotype itself: With a much larger clone just one base away, this may be a read error. The chain uses TRBV20-1 and TRBJ2-1, with D unresolved. Looked up from germline, CDR1 is DFQATT and CDR2 is SNEGSKA (reference sequence). This CDR3 has 10 residues. The CDR3 spells CGALTNEQFF. DNA for the CDR3: TGCGGTGCGTTAACGAATGAGCAGTTCTTC.

This clonotype has a handful of counts. CDR3 DNA: TGTGCCAGCACCCCCGAAATCGGGAGGGCTTACAATGAGCAGTTCTTC. Amino acids: CASTPEIGRAYNEQFF. The genes are TRBV12-3 or TRBV12-4 and TRBJ2-1, with 8 bases matching TRBD2. The trim removed 7 bases at V and 4 bases at J, leaving 12 bases unmatched. The CDR3 spans 16 residues.

Only a few counts were recorded for this clonotype. V and J are TRBV5-1 and TRBJ1-1; TRBD1 agrees at 8 bases. Germline CDR1 reads SGHRS; CDR2 reads YFSETQ. The CDR3 sequence is 15 residues long. Trimming cost V 4 bases and J 0 bases; bases outside gene matches: 5. CDR3 protein: CASSHRQGMNTEAFF. The CDR3, as DNA: TGCGCCAGCAGCCACCGACAGGGGATGAACACTGAAGCTTTCTTT.

Many counts were recorded for this clonotype. The V gene is TRBV7-9, the J gene TRBJ2-3; unclear D gene. The CDR3 has 14 residues. Germline CDR1 SEHNR, CDR2 FQNEAQ (reference sequence). Trimming took 9 bases from V and 3 from J, leaving 16 bases between them. DNA for the CDR3: TGTGCCAGTGAGACGGTATGGGGTACAGATACGCAGTATTTT. Amino acid sequence: CASETVWGTDTQYF.

This clonotype appeared many times. The CDR3 loop is CSAREGGGISYSNQPQHF. The CDR3 DNA reads as TGCAGTGCTAGGGAAGGGGGGGGAATTTCTTATAGCAATCAGCCCCAGCATTTT. V and J are TRBV20-1 and TRBJ1-5; weak D call: TRBD1 (6 bases). With 3 bases removed from V and 0 bases from J, the gap between germline ends came to 21 bases. This CDR3 contains 18 residues. CDR1 DFQATT and CDR2 SNEGSKA come from the germline V gene (reference sequence).

The chain is built from TRBV7-9 and TRBJ2-7; D call uncertain. The CDR3 contains 14 residues. The germline CDR1 and CDR2 sequences are SEHNR and FQNEAQ (reference sequence). Trimming shortened V by 0 bases and J by 3 bases, and 9 bases separated the two germline ends. The CDR3 here is CASSLASAVYEQYF. In DNA, the CDR3 is TGTGCCAGCAGCTTAGCTTCGGCGGTCTACGAGCAGTACTTC.

Ten or more counts support this clonotype. The chain links TRBV10-3 to TRBJ2-7; D call uncertain. Trimming shortened V by 6 bases and J by 0 bases, and 6 bases separated the two germline ends. This CDR3 contains 12 residues. CDR1 is ENHRY, CDR2 SYGVKD, per germline. This CDR3 reads CAIRGSSYEQYF. DNA of the CDR3: TGTGCCATCAGGGGCAGCTCCTACGAGCAGTACTTC.

This rearrangement joins TRBV5-1 to TRBJ1-2; D may be TRBD1 (6 bases). The CDR3 contains 19 residues. Germline-derived CDR1 and CDR2 are SGHRS and YFSETQ. V lost 1 base, J lost 5 bases, and 27 bases lay in between. As DNA, the CDR3 is TGCGCCAGCAGCTTGTATTTCCGGGACATCCCCCCCGGGGGATATGGCTACACCTTC. Residues: CASSLYFRDIPPGGYGYTF. Based on the CDR3 plus reference TRBV5-1 and TRBJ1-2, the full variable domain is KAGVTQTPRYLIKTRGQQVTLSCSPISGHRSVSWYQQTPGQGLQFLFEYFSETQRNKGNFPGRFSGRQFSNSRSEMNVSTLELGDSALYLCASSLYFRDIPPGGYGYTFGSGTRLTVV.

This clonotype was picked up a small number of times. The chain links TRBV7-9 to TRBJ2-6; D uncertain. V was pared by 6 bases and J by 2 bases, with 8 bases between. Germline assignment: CDR1 SEHNR and CDR2 FQNEAQ (reference sequence). The CDR3 runs 14 residues. CDR3 in amino acids: CASSYSAGANVLTF. The DNA of the CDR3 is TGTGCCAGCAGTTACAGCGCTGGGGCCAACGTCCTGACTTTC.

The chain carries TRBV4-2 and TRBJ2-7; tentative D call: TRBD2 (6 bases). The V gene lost 0 bases and the J gene lost 2 bases, with 20 bases spanning the gap. The CDR3 is 18 residues long. CDR1 is LGHNA and CDR2 is YNFKEQ in the germline V gene. The CDR3 DNA reads as TGTGCCAGCAGCCAAGATTTCCCGCGAGCGGGTGGGCCCTACGAGCAGTACTTC. It encodes CASSQDFPRAGGPYEQYF.

There are many counts of this clonotype. This chain links TRBV5-1 with TRBJ2-2; 10 nucleotides line up with TRBD2. In germline, CDR1 is SGHRS, CDR2 YFSETQ. Unmatched junction bases numbered 9, after V lost 3 bases and J lost 10 bases. The CDR3 runs to 15 residues. CDR3 DNA: TGCGCCAGCAGCTCCGCACCACTAGCGGGACAGGAGCTGTTTTTT. Amino acids: CASSSAPLAGQELFF.

A word on this clonotype: The junction departs from the called germline gene at one end, perhaps through a read error. The chain links TRBV5-1 to TRBJ2-1; possible D gene TRBD1, 5 bases. The CDR3 is 13 amino acids. Germline lookup yields CDR1 SGHRS and CDR2 YFSETQ. In DNA, the CDR3 is TGCACCAGCAGCGTGGTTGGGGCCGATGAGCAGTTCTTC. It codes for CTSSVVGADEQFF.

This clonotype has a handful of counts. CDR3 nucleotides: TGTGCCAGCAGCCTAATAGCGGGTGAACTCAATGAGCAGTTCTTC. Amino acids: CASSLIAGELNEQFF. The chain couples TRBV7-2 to TRBJ2-1, with 7 bases fitting TRBD2. CDR1 and CDR2 from the germline V gene are SGHTA and FQGNSA. The ends lost 5 bases at V and 6 bases at J; junction bases unmatched: 10. This CDR3 has 15 amino acids. The whole variable domain, filled in from reference TRBV7-2 and TRBJ2-1, reads GAGVSQSPSNKVTEKGKDVELRCDPISGHTALYWYRQSLGQGLEFLIYFQGNSAPDKSGLPSDRFSAERTGGSVSTLTIQRTQQEDSAVYLCASSLIAGELNEQFFGPGTRLTVL.

Comments on this clonotype: It may be a read error: a sequence one base away is much more abundant. V is TRBV20-1 and J is TRBJ2-3; tentatively, D is TRBD1 or TRBD2 (5 bases each). The CDR3 is 17 residues long. Germline V lookup: CDR1 DFQATT, CDR2 SNEGSKA (reference sequence). CDR3 sequence reads: CCARDLDRTGRTDTQYF. The CDR3 coding sequence is TGCTGTGCTAGAGATCTAGATCGGACGGGGCGCACAGATACGCAGTATTTT.

The chain carries TRBV7-9 and TRBJ2-3; no clear D. This CDR3 spans 16 amino acids. The ends were cut back, 0 bases at V and 4 bases at J, with 14 bases in the middle. CDR1 is SEHNR and CDR2 is FQNEAQ in the germline V gene (reference sequence). The CDR3 reads CASSLAAAGWADTQYF. The CDR3 nucleotides are TGTGCCAGCAGCTTAGCGGCGGCAGGCTGGGCAGATACGCAGTATTTT.